Listed below are T cell receptor beta chains from one sample, sequenced in a study of shared clonotypes between healthy human individuals. Only in-frame clones appear in the TCRdb table, and some are missing; sequencing was by immunoSEQ multiplex PCR. The sample consists of under 650,000 clones, 95% to 97% of them appearing once. The sample was naive CD4+ T cells sorted from blood. The receptors were gathered from a woman aged 25 to 39 in good health. CDR3s include the opening cysteine and the closing phenylalanine or tryptophan. A D gene is named only where the DNA matches it firmly. Part of the rows lack a size; the others show once, few, many or a class for expanded clones.

abundance: once; d_gene: TRBD2; j_gene: TRBJ2-1; v_gene: TRBV5-4; CDR3aa: CASQAGLGDYNEQFF; CDR3nt: TGTGCCAGCCAGGCAGGACTAGGCGACTACAATGAGCAGTTCTTC
abundance: NA; d_gene: TRBD1; j_gene: TRBJ2-3; v_gene: TRBV10-2; CDR3aa: CASGQGSDTQYF; CDR3nt: TGCGCCAGCGGACAGGGGTCAGATACGCAGTATTTT
abundance: NA; d_gene: NA; j_gene: TRBJ1-4; v_gene: TRBV28; CDR3aa: CASSPTGTSNEKLFF; CDR3nt: TGTGCCAGCAGTCCCACCGGGACCTCCAATGAAAAACTGTTTTTT
abundance: NA; d_gene: NA; j_gene: TRBJ2-7; v_gene: TRBV18; CDR3aa: CASSKGGVGSYEQYF; CDR3nt: TGTGCCAGCTCAAAAGGCGGGGTGGGATCCTACGAGCAGTACTTC
abundance: NA; d_gene: NA; j_gene: TRBJ2-3; v_gene: TRBV11-2; CDR3aa: CASSGQSGSSSTDTQYF; CDR3nt: TGTGCCAGCAGCGGACAGAGTGGCAGCTCTAGCACAGATACGCAGTATTTT
abundance: NA; d_gene: NA; j_gene: TRBJ2-7; v_gene: TRBV30; CDR3aa: CACLSGSAAEQYF; CDR3nt: TGTGCCTGTCTCTCGGGTAGCGCGGCCGAGCAGTACTTC
abundance: NA; d_gene: TRBD2; j_gene: TRBJ2-3; v_gene: TRBV15; CDR3aa: CATSSGGLAGRTDTQYF; CDR3nt: TGTGCCACCAGCAGTGGCGGGTTAGCGGGCCGCACAGATACGCAGTATTTT
abundance: NA; d_gene: NA; j_gene: TRBJ2-7; v_gene: TRBV18; CDR3aa: CASSPSGQSLSTYEQYF; CDR3nt: TGTGCCAGCTCACCATCCGGACAAAGCCTTTCAACCTACGAGCAGTACTTC
abundance: once; d_gene: NA; j_gene: TRBJ1-1; v_gene: TRBV21-1; CDR3aa: CASSKALRGGLNTEAFF; CDR3nt: TGTGCCAGCAGCAAAGCGCTTAGGGGAGGGCTGAACACTGAAGCTTTCTTT
abundance: once; d_gene: NA; j_gene: TRBJ1-1; v_gene: TRBV2; CDR3aa: CASSDQGLNTEAFF; CDR3nt: TGTGCCAGCAGCGACCAGGGATTGAACACTGAAGCTTTCTTT
abundance: NA; d_gene: TRBD2; j_gene: TRBJ2-1; v_gene: TRBV28; CDR3aa: CASSSVAGRGFF; CDR3nt: TGTGCCAGCAGTTCGGTAGCGGGCCGCGGTTTCTTC
abundance: NA; d_gene: NA; j_gene: TRBJ2-7; v_gene: TRBV9; CDR3aa: CASSAQPMDEQYF; CDR3nt: TGTGCCAGCAGCGCTCAACCTATGGACGAGCAGTACTTC
abundance: NA; d_gene: NA; j_gene: TRBJ2-5; v_gene: TRBV11-2; CDR3aa: CASSHGGLTLQETQYF; CDR3nt: TGTGCCAGCAGCCACGGGGGGCTTACTCTCCAAGAGACCCAGTACTTC
abundance: NA; d_gene: NA; j_gene: TRBJ2-6; v_gene: TRBV27; CDR3aa: CASSLVKPASGANVLTF; CDR3nt: TGTGCCAGCAGTTTAGTGAAACCAGCCTCTGGGGCCAACGTCCTGACTTTC
abundance: NA; d_gene: TRBD1; j_gene: TRBJ2-7; v_gene: TRBV5-1; CDR3aa: CASSPPGQGGEQYF; CDR3nt: TGCGCCAGCAGCCCGCCGGGACAGGGAGGCGAGCAGTACTTC
abundance: once; d_gene: NA; j_gene: TRBJ2-7; v_gene: TRBV28; CDR3aa: CASSFSSGKTYEQYF; CDR3nt: TGTGCCAGCAGTTTTAGCAGCGGAAAAACCTACGAGCAGTACTTC
abundance: NA; d_gene: TRBD1; j_gene: TRBJ2-7; v_gene: TRBV5-1; CDR3aa: CASSTGQGAYEQYF; CDR3nt: TGCGCCAGCAGCACCGGACAGGGGGCCTACGAGCAGTACTTC
abundance: NA; d_gene: TRBD1; j_gene: TRBJ1-2; v_gene: TRBV5-8; CDR3aa: CASSFLTGTGDSGYTF; CDR3nt: TGTGCCAGCAGCTTCCTGACCGGGACAGGGGATAGTGGCTACACCTTC
abundance: NA; d_gene: NA; j_gene: TRBJ1-5; v_gene: TRBV19; CDR3aa: CASSPDRNNQPQHF; CDR3nt: TGTGCCAGTAGTCCCGACAGAAATAATCAGCCCCAGCATTTT
abundance: NA; d_gene: TRBD1; j_gene: TRBJ2-5; v_gene: TRBV28; CDR3aa: CASRQGAEETQYF; CDR3nt: TGTGCCAGCAGGCAGGGGGCCGAAGAGACCCAGTACTTC
abundance: once; d_gene: NA; j_gene: TRBJ1-1; v_gene: TRBV6-5; CDR3aa: CASSLQVNTEAFF; CDR3nt: TGTGCCAGCAGTTTGCAGGTGAACACTGAAGCTTTCTTT
abundance: NA; d_gene: TRBD1; j_gene: TRBJ1-5; v_gene: TRBV2; CDR3aa: CASSKTGKDQPQHF; CDR3nt: TGTGCCAGCAGTAAGACAGGGAAGGATCAGCCCCAGCATTTT